Following are 12 T cell receptor beta chains from one sample sequenced in a study of T cell changes during pregnancy in multiple sclerosis. The repertoire was sequenced with immunoSEQ multiplex PCR; TCRdb's copy has only in-frame clones and lacks some. This table holds 85,000 to 95,000 clones, 90% to 95% found once. The sample was peripheral blood, taken after pregnancy. Receptors were obtained from a female donor in good health, enrolled as a control in a pregnancy study.

This clone is a singleton in its sample. The chain is built from TRBV7-9 and TRBJ1-2; weak D call: TRBD1 (6 bases). Germline loops: CDR1 SEHNR, CDR2 FQNEAQ (reference sequence). The CDR3 length is 14 residues. Deletions cut 5 bases from V and 6 bases from J, with 16 bases between. Here the CDR3 DNA reads TGTGCCAGCAGCCAATCCGACAGGATTAATGGCTACACCTTC. Residues: CASSQSDRINGYTF.

The chain carries TRBV18 and TRBJ1-6; 10 nucleotides agree with TRBD1. The CDR3 has 20 amino acids. V was pared by 4 bases and J by 0 bases, with 12 bases of the junction left unmatched. Germline V gene lookup returns CDR1 KGHSH and CDR2 LQKENI. The CDR3 here is CASSRPTGQGSHSYNSPLHF. As DNA, the CDR3 is TGTGCCAGCTCACGCCCTACGGGACAGGGGTCTCACTCCTATAATTCACCCCTCCACTTT. Based on the CDR3 plus reference TRBV18 and TRBJ1-6, the full variable domain is NAGVMQNPRHLVRRRGQEARLRCSPMKGHSHVYWYRQLPEEGLKFMVYLQKENIIDESGMPKERFSAEFPKEGPSILRIQQVVRGDSAAYFCASSRPTGQGSHSYNSPLHFGNGTRLTVT.

The V gene is TRBV7-2, the J gene TRBJ2-2, with 15 nucleotides matching TRBD2. CDR1 is SGHTA and CDR2 is FQGNSA in the germline V gene. With 10 bases clipped from V and 5 bases from J, the junction kept 11 bases outside the gene matches. The CDR3 length is 17 residues. This chain's CDR3 is CATPPSGLAGGTGELFF. In DNA form, the CDR3 reads TGTGCCACCCCGCCGTCAGGACTAGCGGGGGGGACCGGGGAGCTGTTTTTT.

The J gene is TRBJ2-2, the V gene TRBV7-3, with 13 nucleotides matching TRBD2. CDR3 length: 15 amino acids. The V segment lost 6 bases and the J segment 5 bases; nucleotides outside the gene matches: 3. Germline-derived CDR1 and CDR2 are SGHTA and FQGTGA. CDR3 sequence: CASRLAGGTTGELFF. CDR3 nucleotides: TGTGCCAGCAGACTAGCGGGGGGGACAACCGGGGAGCTGTTTTTT.

This chain links TRBV15 with TRBJ1-3; D call uncertain. Trimming pared 4 bases from V and 0 bases from J, leaving 7 bases between. From germline, CDR1 is LNHNV and CDR2 YYDKDF (reference sequence). This CDR3 has 14 amino acids. CDR3 loop: CATSMQFSGNTIYF. In DNA form, the CDR3 reads TGTGCCACCAGCATGCAGTTCTCTGGAAACACCATATATTTT.

The chain combines TRBV7-2 with TRBJ2-2, with 10 bases matching TRBD1. V was pared by 0 bases and J by 7 bases, with 5 bases of the junction left unmatched. CDR3 size: 16 residues. CDR1 and CDR2 from the germline V gene are SGHTA and FQGNSA. CDR3 residues: CASSLAGTGAIGELFF. The CDR3 DNA sequence: TGTGCCAGCAGCTTAGCTGGGACAGGGGCGATCGGGGAGCTGTTTTTT.

The J gene is TRBJ2-5, the V gene TRBV7-9, with D possibly matching TRBD2 (5 bases). The ends were cut back, 3 bases at V and 5 bases at J, with 10 bases in the middle. The germline V gene encodes CDR1 SEHNR and CDR2 FQNEAQ (reference sequence). The CDR3 totals 13 residues. The CDR3 is CASSFRERETQYF. In DNA, the CDR3 is TGTGCCAGCAGCTTCCGGGAACGGGAGACCCAGTACTTC.

Written as DNA, the CDR3 is TGTGCCAGCAGCTTAGAAGGGGGCACTGAAGCTTTCTTT. Amino acid sequence: CASSLEGGTEAFF. The rearrangement uses TRBV11-1 and TRBJ1-1; possibly TRBD1 for D (6 bases). Trimming cost V 1 base and J 4 bases, with 7 bases left between them. The CDR3 contains 13 residues. Germline V gene lookup returns CDR1 SGHAT and CDR2 FQDESV (reference sequence).

Turning to this clone: The junction departs from the called germline gene at one end, perhaps through a read error. This rearrangement joins TRBV5-1 to TRBJ2-7; 16 nucleotides line up with TRBD2. Germline CDR1 and CDR2: SGHRS and YFSETQ. The CDR3 is 15 amino acids. CDR3 nucleotides: TGCGCCAGCAGCTTGGCCGGGACTAGCGGGGGGGCTTTGGACTTC. Encoded protein: CASSLAGTSGGALDF. Full variable domain (remainder filled in from reference TRBV5-1 and TRBJ2-7): KAGVTQTPRYLIKTRGQQVTLSCSPISGHRSVSWYQQTPGQGLQFLFEYFSETQRNKGNFPGRFSGRQFSNSRSEMNVSTLELGDSALYLCASSLAGTSGGALDFGPGTRLTVT.

V usage is TRBV27 and J usage is TRBJ1-1, with a tentative D call TRBD1 (6 bases). Germline CDR1 reads MNHEY; CDR2 reads SMNVEV (reference sequence). This CDR3 is 14 amino acids long. Trimming stripped 4 bases from V and 6 bases from J, with 15 bases between. In nucleotides, the CDR3 is TGTGCCAGCAGTTGGGGGAACAGGGCTGCTGAAGCTTTCTTT. Translated: CASSWGNRAAEAFF.

CDR3 sequence: CSAATSGQNPPAFF. DNA of the CDR3: TGCAGCGCAGCCACCTCGGGACAGAACCCACCAGCTTTCTTT. The J gene is TRBJ1-1, the V gene TRBV29-1, with 7 bases that match TRBD1. Per germline, CDR1 SQVTM and CDR2 ANQGSEA. V gave up 7 bases and J gave up 10 bases; unmatched junction bases: 18. This CDR3 is built from 14 residues. Complete variable domain (other parts from reference TRBV29-1 and TRBJ1-1): SAVISQKPSRDICQRGTSLTIQCQVDSQVTMMFWYRQQPGQSLTLIATANQGSEATYESGFVIDKFPISRPNLTFSTLTVSNMSPEDSSIYLCSAATSGQNPPAFFGQGTRLTVV.

The chain employs TRBV2 and TRBJ2-3, with D possibly matching TRBD2 (6 bases). Trimming stripped 6 bases from V and 1 base from J, with 14 bases between. The CDR3 extends over 15 amino acids. Germline assignment: CDR1 SNHLY and CDR2 FYNNEI. The CDR3 DNA follows: TGTGCCAGCAGCGACGCGGGGACGGGCACAGATACGCAGTATTTT. This translates into CASSDAGTGTDTQYF.